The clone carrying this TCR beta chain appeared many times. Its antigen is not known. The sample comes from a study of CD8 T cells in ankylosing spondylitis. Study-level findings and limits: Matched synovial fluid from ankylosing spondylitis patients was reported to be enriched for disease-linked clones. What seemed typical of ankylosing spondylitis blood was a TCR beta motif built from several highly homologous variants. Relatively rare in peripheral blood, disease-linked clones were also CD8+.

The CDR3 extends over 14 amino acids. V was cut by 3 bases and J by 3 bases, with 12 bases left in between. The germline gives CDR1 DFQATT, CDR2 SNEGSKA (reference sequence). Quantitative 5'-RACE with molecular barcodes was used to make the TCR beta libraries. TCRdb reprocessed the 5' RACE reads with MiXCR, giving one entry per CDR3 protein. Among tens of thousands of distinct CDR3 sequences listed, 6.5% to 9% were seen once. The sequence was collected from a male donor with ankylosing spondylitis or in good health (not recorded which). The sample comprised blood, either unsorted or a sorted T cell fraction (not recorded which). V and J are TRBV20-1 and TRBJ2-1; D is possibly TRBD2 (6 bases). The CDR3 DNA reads TGCAGTGCTAGCCCCGGGACTGGCTACAATGAGCAGTTCTTC. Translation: CSASPGTGYNEQFF.